This TCR beta chain was recovered during a study of blood T cell repertoires in COVID-19. The assay was immunoSEQ multiplex PCR, and TCRdb's table has in-frame clones only and misses some. The table has over 150,000 clones, around nine tenths seen once. In its sample, this clone was seen a few times. Germline-derived CDR1 and CDR2 are LGHNA and YNFKEQ. V was clipped by 0 bases and J by 6 bases; unmatched bases: 7. The CDR3 covers 16 residues. This TCR was recovered from a man aged 50 or older with COVID-19, enrolled during active disease. The V gene is TRBV4-2, the J gene TRBJ1-1; 10 bases are shared with TRBD1. The sequenced sample was peripheral blood. The CDR3 DNA follows: TGTGCCAGCAGCCAAGATGCCGGGACAGGGGCCGCTGAAGCTTTCTTT. Amino acids: CASSQDAGTGAAEAFF.